What follows is one TCR beta chain and its context. In its sample, this clonotype was seen many times. Its cognate antigen has yet to be identified. Base quality data are lacking; no much larger clone is found one base away. TCR beta CDR3 regions were amplified from RNA transcripts. The TCR CDR3 was subjected to a first round of RT-PCR using the HTBI primer set and the Qiagen OneStep RT-PCR kit. Libraries were constructed in a second round of multiplex PCR, after which size selection and purification were carried out. Paired-end sequencing of the libraries was performed with 100 bp reads on an Illumina HiSeq2000. As for how the authors treated the data: SOAPnuke was used to process the raw data, removing reads that contained adapters or uncalled bases, had a mean Phred below 15, or lacked an exact match to the constant primer or identifier. High-quality paired reads were merged using COPE v1.2.5, and each unique nucleotide sequence was defined as a clonotype. Clonotypes were aligned to IMGT TRBV, TRBD and TRBJ reference segments using MiTCR v1.1. The analysis was restricted to V-J combinations with a frequency above 0.0001, which together covered 99.2% of the repertoires. A TCS score was defined as the ratio of F50 (clonal expansion) to E x V (chaos), with BLOSUM62-based TCRdist applied between CDR3 peptides within each V-J. Welch's t-statistics and random forest reduced 500 to 650 V-J features to under 15, which were used in a naive Bayes classifier (R e1071). The raw public reads went through TCRdb reprocessing: fastp at Q25, MiXCR clone calling, in-frame beta chains kept. Entries that share a CDR3 protein sequence are merged under the most common genes and DNA. None of the V and J calls come from the authors' own analysis; TCRdb made them. Within this sample are 500,000 to 550,000 distinct CDR3 sequences, with nearly 20% of them counted one time only. The top ten clones comprise approximately 50% of the sample.

These data originate in a study of T cells in Graves' hyperthyroidism and ophthalmopathy (dated by TCRdb to the late 2010s). For the study in its entirety: Peripheral blood was sampled at the time of initial diagnosis, prior to any treatment. A discovery cohort of 95 to 100 patients, about 40 with Graves' ophthalmopathy and about 58 with stable Graves' hyperthyroidism, was used to find distinguishing TCR V-J signatures. Prospective prediction of ophthalmopathy was tested in an independent validation cohort of approximately 18 hyperthyroidism patients and around 16 patients who later progressed to ophthalmopathy. The roughly 90 discovery patients were divided at random into training and test sets in a 7:3 ratio. The study also compared thyroid tissue and blood T-cell repertoires from five or six Graves' hyperthyroidism patients. After sampling, hyperthyroidism patients received methimazole starting at 30 mg daily, and ophthalmopathy patients received high-dose intravenous methylprednisolone. The paper describes TCR Vbeta CDR3 sequencing of 135 peripheral blood samples, made up of under 50 ophthalmopathy patients, some 80 hyperthyroidism patients and some 17 progressor patients.

The study at large found these results: In validation, the model predicted progression to ophthalmopathy a median of roughly 6.1 months before onset, with approximately 68% sensitivity and around 76% specificity. A model built on a 13 V-J signature distinguished ophthalmopathy from stable hyperthyroidism, reaching around 90% sensitivity and 81.08% specificity in cross-validation and 80%/75% in testing. No statistical method was used to fix the sample size in advance, and group allocation was not hidden from the investigators. Most expanded thyroid clonotypes (frequency above 0.001) were also detected in blood, suggesting blood repertoires may reflect thyroid immune responses.

Ophthalmopathy patients had moderately to severely active disease, Clinical Activity Score of at least 3, NOSPECS grade of at least 4, and duration under 3 months. The study excluded patients with uncontrolled infections, other autoimmune diseases, pregnancy or lactation. Diagnoses were based on clinical symptoms, serum thyroxine and TRAb, thyroid ultrasound and orbital computed tomography. PBMCs were separated from 10 ml of fresh peripheral blood using Ficoll-Paque density gradient centrifugation. Total RNA was extracted with Trizol reagent, and quality was checked on an Agilent 2100 Bioanalyzer. Deletion took 4 bases off V and 8 bases off J, with a span of 17 bases between the germline ends. From the cysteine up to the phenylalanine, the CDR3 has a length of 14 residues. Solely the CDR3 DNA is kept, with 42 bases framed from the first base. CDR1 and CDR2, per the germline V gene, are SGHVS and FQNEAQ.

The rearrangement joined TRBV7-8 to TRBJ1-2; the D gene assignment is ambiguous. The sequenced material came from blood. The clonotype was recovered from a man in his forties with Graves' ophthalmopathy. For the CDR3, the sequence is CASSSRGNREGYTF. The nucleotide sequence reads TGTGCCAGCAGCTCCAGAGGGAATAGGGAGGGCTACACCTTC.